This T cell receptor (beta chain) was identified in a study of cytomegalovirus exposure and HLA in healthy donors. Study conclusions and caveats: The study designated 150 to 200 TCR beta chains cytomegalovirus-associated. Confirmation in vitro established that three CMV-associated chains were specific for CMV antigens. Whilst most TCR sequences proved rare, a subset of public TCRs occurred across many donors.

The sample holds a few counts of this clone. Its antigen is not identified. TCRdb's copy holds only in-frame clones and misses some; the assay was immunoSEQ multiplex PCR. Among 45,000 to 70,000 clones listed, approximately 95% were seen once. The sample comprised PBMCs. The clonotype originates from a woman aged 18-29 years in good health and CMV-seronegative.

This CDR3 reads CASSFDSNEQFF. The CDR3 coding sequence is TGTGCCAGCAGTTTCGACAGCAATGAGCAGTTCTTC. The rearrangement joins TRBV27 to TRBJ2-1, with D maybe TRBD1 (5 bases). The V end was cut by 3 bases, the J end by 6 bases, with 6 bases between. Germline CDR1 is MNHEY and CDR2 is SMNVEV (reference sequence). This CDR3 spans 12 amino acids.